A single T cell receptor beta chain is shown here with its context. As yet, its antigen is unknown. The V gene's germline CDR1 is MGHRA and CDR2 YSYEKL. CDR3 length: 14 residues. This entry is derived from a study of monozygotic twins with inflammatory bowel disease. The authors drew 2.5 to 3 ml of blood from each donor. Findings and limits, study-wide: Discrimination among different T cell subtypes was not achievable.

Every TCR library drew on 3500 ng of total RNA. TCRdb reprocessed the 5' RACE reads and keeps a single row for each CDR3 protein, giving no DNA. The sample has around 400,000 distinct CDR3 sequences, and its top ten clones hold more than 2%. The receptor was derived from a human donor with ulcerative colitis or Crohn's disease, or a healthy co-twin of an affected twin (not recorded which). The rearrangement links TRBV4-1 to TRBJ2-7; TCRdb names TRBD1, which stays unverified in the absence of DNA. The specimen sequenced was blood. CDR3 sequence: CASSQPGSSYEQYF.